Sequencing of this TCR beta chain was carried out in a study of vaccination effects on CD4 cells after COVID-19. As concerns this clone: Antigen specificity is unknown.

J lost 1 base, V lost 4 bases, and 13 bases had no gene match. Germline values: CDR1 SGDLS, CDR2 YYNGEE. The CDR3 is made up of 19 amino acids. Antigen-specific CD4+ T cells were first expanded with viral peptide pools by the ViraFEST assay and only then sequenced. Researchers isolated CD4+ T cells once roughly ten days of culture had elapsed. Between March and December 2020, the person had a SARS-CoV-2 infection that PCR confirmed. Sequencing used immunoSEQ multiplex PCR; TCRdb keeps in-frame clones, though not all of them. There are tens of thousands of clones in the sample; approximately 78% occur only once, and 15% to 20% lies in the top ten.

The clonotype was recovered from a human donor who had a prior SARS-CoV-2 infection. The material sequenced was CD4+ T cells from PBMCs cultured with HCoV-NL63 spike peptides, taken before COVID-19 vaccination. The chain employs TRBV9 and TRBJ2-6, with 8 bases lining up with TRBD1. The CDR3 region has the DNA TGTGCCAGCAGCTCCCCCGGCACAGGACAGGGTTCTGGGGCCAACGTCCTGACTTTC. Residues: CASSSPGTGQGSGANVLTF.